This T cell receptor beta chain was captured by sequencing in a study of T cell changes during pregnancy in multiple sclerosis. TCRdb's table, derived via immunoSEQ multiplex PCR, lists solely in-frame clones and lacks some. The data contain over 90,000 clones, 92% of them singletons. The CDR3 covers 14 residues. Trimming removed 8 bases from V and 3 bases from J, with 17 bases in between. CDR1 is SNHLY, CDR2 FYNNEI, per germline. This chain connects TRBV2 to TRBJ2-7; D uncertain. This specimen was peripheral blood, taken after pregnancy. The TCR originated in a female donor with multiple sclerosis, enrolled in a pregnancy study. Here the CDR3 DNA reads TGTGCCAGCCACAGTGGCAGGCAGTTCTACGAGCAGTACTTC. This encodes CASHSGRQFYEQYF.